The clone carrying this T cell receptor beta chain was observed once. Its cognate antigen is unknown. This sample was taken from a study of long-term antiretroviral therapy in people with HIV. Study as a whole: Samples from the earliest time points predate the 2015 immediate-ART recommendation by about a decade.

The assay, immunoSEQ v3.0, was run at survey level. Assay: immunoSEQ multiplex PCR; the TCRdb copy retains only in-frame clones and omits some. The table has approximately 31,000 clones, more than 95% seen once. Study-level points and caveats: All time points showed a repertoire dominated by clones expanded before ART. Therapy changes, viral resistance and ART adherence were not documented in the available data.

Per the germline V gene, CDR1 is GTSNPN and CDR2 is SVGIG (reference sequence). The germline V and J ends were trimmed by 5 bases and 10 bases, with 21 bases remaining between them. CDR3 length: 13 residues. The chain joins TRBV30 to TRBJ2-7; a weak D match, TRBD2 (5 bases). The sample here was unsorted PBMCs, taken 6.9 years after starting antiretroviral therapy. The clonotype comes from a man aged 25 to 40 with HIV. This CDR3 reads CAWASELDNDQYF. The CDR3 DNA is TGTGCCTGGGCGTCGGAACTAGATAATGATCAGTACTTC.